Presented here are 25 T cell receptor beta chains from one specimen sequenced in a study of OX40 agonist ivuxolimab in advanced cancers. Assay: immunoSEQ multiplex PCR; the TCRdb copy retains only in-frame clones and omits some. The sample carries 60,000 or so clones, around 92% recorded once. Source: CD4+ or CD8+ T cells sorted from blood, taken in a trial of the OX40 agonist ivuxolimab. Source of these receptors: an adult with an advanced solid tumor such as melanoma, head and neck, liver or kidney cancer.

The chain carries TRBV28 and TRBJ1-2, with D unclear. The CDR3 sequence is 14 residues long. Trimming pared 2 bases from V and 4 bases from J, leaving 11 bases between. Germline V lookup: CDR1 MDHEN, CDR2 SYDVKM. CDR3 DNA: TGTGCCAGCAGTTTAAGTAGACTTATCTATGGCTACACCTTC. Translated: CASSLSRLIYGYTF.

The V gene is TRBV28, the J gene TRBJ1-2; maybe TRBD1 (6 bases). Germline V gene sequence: CDR1 MDHEN, CDR2 SYDVKM. V shed 5 bases and J shed 6 bases, with 10 bases lying between them. The CDR3 length is 12 residues. The CDR3 reads CASSPDRHGYTF. The CDR3 DNA sequence: TGTGCCAGCAGTCCGGACAGACATGGCTACACCTTC.

The chain combines TRBV6-5 with TRBJ1-1; D remains unclear. V lost 0 bases and J 2 bases, leaving 7 bases between the germline ends. Germline-derived CDR1 and CDR2 are MNHEY and SVGAGI. The length of the CDR3 is 14 residues. CDR3: CASSYSVSNTEAFF. In DNA form, the CDR3 reads TGTGCCAGCAGTTACTCGGTCAGTAACACTGAAGCTTTCTTT.

CDR3 amino acids: CASSLGGSTGETQYF. CDR3 coding DNA: TGTGCCAGCAGCCTCGGGGGCTCGACTGGAGAGACCCAGTACTTC. J is TRBJ2-5 and V is TRBV11-3; TRBD1 or TRBD2 may be the D gene (6 bases each). Trimming left V 5 bases short and J 4 bases short, with 17 bases between. CDR1 and CDR2 from the germline V gene are SGHNT and YENEEA. This CDR3 region has 15 residues.

The chain recombines TRBV9 with TRBJ2-7; D remains ambiguous. V was pared by 0 bases and J by 1 base, with 8 bases between. Germline V CDR1 and CDR2: SGDLS, YYNGEE. The CDR3 covers 14 residues. The CDR3 nucleotides are TGTGCCAGCAGCGTAGCGTCAGGTTCCTACGAGCAGTACTTC. It specifies CASSVASGSYEQYF.

Only one count was recorded for this clone. This chain joins TRBV9 and TRBJ2-7; D is unresolved. Trimming cost V 0 bases and J 6 bases, with 10 bases left between them. Looked up from germline, CDR1 is SGDLS and CDR2 is YYNGEE. The CDR3 contains 13 residues. The DNA for the CDR3 is TGTGCCAGCAGCGTAGCTCAGGCTACCGAGCAGTACTTC. It is translated as CASSVAQATEQYF.

This clone came up once. J is TRBJ2-7 and V is TRBV2; perhaps TRBD2 as D (6 bases). V shed 1 base and J shed 4 bases, with 26 bases lying between them. Looked up from germline, CDR1 is SNHLY and CDR2 is FYNNEI. The CDR3 covers 19 residues. CDR3: CASSEGEATARGVRYEQYF. CDR3 sequence (DNA): TGTGCCAGCAGTGAAGGGGAGGCCACCGCGAGAGGCGTTCGGTACGAGCAGTACTTC. Complete variable domain (other parts from reference TRBV2 and TRBJ2-7): EPEVTQTPSHQVTQMGQEVILRCVPISNHLYFYWYRQILGQKVEFLVSFYNNEISEKSEIFDDQFSVERPDGSNFTLKIRSTKLEDSAMYFCASSEGEATARGVRYEQYFGPGTRLTVT.

The chain uses TRBV7-9 and TRBJ2-1, with 9 bases that match TRBD2. This CDR3 is 12 amino acids long. V lost 3 bases and J lost 10; bases outside the gene matches: 1. Germline values: CDR1 SEHNR, CDR2 FQNEAQ (reference sequence). The CDR3 DNA sequence: TGTGCCAGCAGCTTTAGCGGGAGCGAGCAGTTCTTC. It specifies CASSFSGSEQFF.

The chain is built from TRBV4-3 and TRBJ2-7; 12 bases match TRBD2. CDR1 is LGHNA, CDR2 YSLEER, per germline. After removal of 1 base from V and 3 bases from J, the junction contained 1 base not matched to a gene. CDR3 length equals 15 residues. This chain's CDR3 is CASSQATSGGYEQYF. The CDR3 DNA reads as TGCGCCAGCAGCCAAGCGACTAGCGGGGGCTACGAGCAGTACTTC.

The chain uses TRBV7-9 and TRBJ2-1; TRBD2 is a possible D gene (5 bases). In germline, CDR1 is SEHNR, CDR2 FQNEAQ (reference sequence). The CDR3 runs to 16 residues. V shed 5 bases and J shed 0 bases, with 14 bases lying between them. CDR3 bases: TGTGCCAGCAGCCCTGGGAAACGGGGCTCCTACAATGAGCAGTTCTTC. As protein: CASSPGKRGSYNEQFF.

The J gene is TRBJ1-3, the V gene TRBV11-3; D ambiguous. Trimming cost V 4 bases and J 0 bases, with 19 bases left between them. This CDR3 has 18 residues. CDR1 is SGHNT, CDR2 YENEEA, per germline. The DNA for the CDR3 is TGTGCCAGCAGCTCCCGAACCCCGACTGGTCTCTCTGGAAACACCATATATTTT. Protein: CASSSRTPTGLSGNTIYF.

The chain couples TRBV18 to TRBJ2-7; D call uncertain. The CDR3 extends over 10 amino acids. Trimming took 8 bases from V and 7 from J, leaving 9 bases between them. CDR1 and CDR2 from the germline V gene are KGHSH and LQKENI. The CDR3 loop reads CASRDREQYF. The CDR3, as DNA: TGTGCCAGCCGCGACCGTGAGCAGTACTTC.

Of note for this clone: Mismatch with germline at one junction end may stem from a read error. CDR3 coding DNA: TGTGCTAGCAGCCTGACTAGCGGGAAGTTAATTGGAGAGACCCAGTACTTC. Translated, it gives CASSLTSGKLIGETQYF. The rearrangement uses TRBV7-7 and TRBJ2-5; 11 bases fit TRBD2. CDR3 length: 17 residues. CDR1 and CDR2 from the germline V gene are SSHAT and FNYEAQ (reference sequence). The full variable domain, with the rest looked up from reference TRBV7-7 and TRBJ2-5, is GAGVSQSPRYKVTKRGQDVTLRCDPISSHATLYWYQQALGQGPEFLTYFNYEAQPDKSGLPSDRFSAERPEGSISTLTIQRTEQRDSAMYRCASSLTSGKLIGETQYFGPGTRLLVL.

The chain has TRBV14 and TRBJ1-2; a possible D gene is TRBD1 (5 bases). This CDR3 has 14 amino acids. Looked up from germline, CDR1 is SGHDN and CDR2 is FVKESK. Deletions cut 3 bases from V and 3 bases from J, with 11 bases between. The CDR3 region is CASSQITGHYGYTF. The CDR3 nucleotides read TGTGCCAGCAGCCAGATAACAGGTCACTATGGCTACACCTTC.

V gene TRBV28 combines with J gene TRBJ2-1, with TRBD2 identical over 11 bases. Per germline, CDR1 MDHEN and CDR2 SYDVKM. With V trimmed by 3 bases and J by 3 bases, 1 base remained unmatched. The length of the CDR3 is 15 residues. Written as DNA, the CDR3 is TGTGCCAGCAGTTTTACTAGCGGGAGCTACAATGAGCAGTTCTTC. The encoded protein is CASSFTSGSYNEQFF.

The rearrangement uses TRBV29-1 and TRBJ2-6; no reliable D call. This CDR3 contains 16 residues. CDR1 and CDR2 (germline): SQVTM, ANQGSEA. V lost 0 bases and J lost 0, with 9 bases in between. CDR3 bases: TGCAGCGTTGAAGAAGACGGAACCTCTGGGGCCAACGTCCTGACTTTC. Residues: CSVEEDGTSGANVLTF.

The V and J genes are TRBV14 and TRBJ2-7, with 10 bases that match TRBD1. J gave up 3 bases and V 4 bases, and 6 bases lay outside the gene matches. CDR1 is SGHDN, CDR2 FVKESK, per germline. This CDR3 has 15 amino acids. The chain's CDR3 is CASSRPGQGIYEQYF. CDR3 bases: TGTGCCAGCAGCCGGCCGGGACAGGGGATCTACGAGCAGTACTTC.

The genes are TRBV13 and TRBJ2-3; D is possibly TRBD1 (6 bases). Trimming took off 5 bases at V and 2 bases at J, with 11 bases between the two ends. The CDR3 sequence is 14 residues long. From germline, CDR1 is PRHDT and CDR2 FYEKMQ (reference sequence). The CDR3 loop is CASSIRTATDTQYF. In nucleotides, the CDR3 is TGTGCCAGCAGCATAAGGACAGCCACAGATACGCAGTATTTT.

This chain connects TRBV6-5 to TRBJ2-7, with 8 bases fitting TRBD2. This CDR3 has 16 residues. Losses at the gene ends were 2 bases for V and 0 bases for J; bases not matched to a gene: 6. Germline CDR1 and CDR2: MNHEY and SVGAGI. The CDR3 nucleotides read TGTGCCAGCAGTTACGGAGGCGGGAGGAGCTCCTACGAGCAGTACTTC. This sequence encodes CASSYGGGRSSYEQYF.

J is TRBJ1-2 and V is TRBV7-3; D remains unclear. This CDR3 is built from 14 residues. Germline V CDR1 and CDR2: SGHTA, FQGTGA. V was shortened by 0 bases and J by 4 bases, with 9 bases between the two germline ends. CDR3: CASSLTGSVYGYTF. DNA of the CDR3: TGTGCCAGCAGCTTAACGGGGTCGGTCTATGGCTACACCTTC.

V is TRBV23-1 and J is TRBJ2-7; 8 nucleotides agree with TRBD1. TRBV23-1 belongs to the ORF category, with a function that is uncertain. The V segment lost 5 bases and the J segment 1 base; nucleotides outside the gene matches: 13. CDR3 size: 17 residues. This CDR3 reads CASSFPRRDRKSYEQYF. CDR3 nucleotides: TGCGCCAGCAGTTTTCCCAGGCGGGACAGGAAGTCCTACGAGCAGTACTTC.

In this sample, this clone turned up once. The V gene is TRBV27, the J gene TRBJ2-3, with 8 bases fitting TRBD1. Trimming cost V 7 bases and J 0 bases; bases outside gene matches: 6. Germline CDR1 MNHEY, CDR2 SMNVEV (reference sequence). CDR3 size: 15 residues. The CDR3 protein is CASTLQGVSTDTQYF. The DNA for the CDR3 is TGTGCCAGCACATTACAGGGGGTTAGCACAGATACGCAGTATTTT.

The gene calls are TRBV7-2 and TRBJ1-1, with no clear D. The CDR3 runs to 13 residues. The V gene lost 5 bases and the J gene lost 5 bases, with 12 bases spanning the gap. CDR1 and CDR2 (germline): SGHTA, FQGNSA. The CDR3, as DNA: TGTGCCAGCAGCCCCTCTCCGGGTACTGAAGCTTTCTTT. Amino acids: CASSPSPGTEAFF.

The rearrangement uses TRBV6-6 and TRBJ2-2; D gene ambiguous. Germline values: CDR1 MNHNY, CDR2 SVGAGI (reference sequence). This CDR3 has 15 residues. V lost 2 bases to trimming and J lost 0 bases, with 7 bases between them. CDR3 DNA: TGTGCCAGCAGTTACCTTAGGGCGAACACCGGGGAGCTGTTTTTT. The encoded protein is CASSYLRANTGELFF.

The genes are TRBV6-5 and TRBJ1-1; D call uncertain. Germline CDR1 is MNHEY and CDR2 is SVGAGI. The CDR3 loop spans 13 amino acids. With 5 bases removed from V and 1 base from J, the gap between germline ends came to 8 bases. This CDR3 reads CASSHRANTEAFF. The CDR3, as DNA: TGTGCCAGCAGTCACAGAGCGAACACTGAAGCTTTCTTT.